This paragraph covers one T cell receptor (beta chain) sequence. This clonotype was observed a handful of times. Its specific antigen is unknown. Base-call qualities are not available, and no considerably larger clone is one nucleotide away. Systemically healthy Caucasian individuals from Russia, around 39 in total and aged about 6 to 100 years, were included as donors. Each donor gave roughly 11 milliliters of peripheral blood, drawn into EDTA-treated Vacutainer tubes. PBMCs were isolated by Ficoll-Paque density-gradient centrifugation, with at least 6 million obtained per sample. Total RNA, at least 5 micrograms per sample, was extracted from PBMCs with Trizol reagent. For every donor, an aliquot of PBMCs went through flow cytometry to measure the percentages of naive CD45RAhigh/CD27high T cells. The data stem from a study of blood T cells in healthy people across ages (dated by TCRdb to the mid-2010s). Background for the entire study: In model experiments, template switching captured roughly one uniquely barcoded TCR beta cDNA molecule for every two T cells. Four age groups were formed from the donors: young (average about 17 years), middle-aged (approximately 42), aged (around 62) and long-lived (less than 85). The study analyzed two additional independent replicas of 1 million unique cDNA reads from the same blood draw for two donors, one aged 18 to 30 and one aged 80 or older. To avoid experimental bias, donors of different ages were distributed randomly across sequencing lanes. Using deep sequencing normalized with unique cDNA molecular identifiers, the study measured how TCR beta repertoire diversity changes with age. Study-wide findings and limitations: The long-lived group showed more naive CD4+ T cells, fewer expanded clones and increased TCR diversity than the aged group, suggesting age selection. Because donor CMV infection status was unknown, age-related changes in expanded clonotypes were potentially confounded. Estimates of total diversity based on one million sequenced T cells were considered lower bounds and underestimates. Since profiling was done on bulk unsorted PBMCs, naive and antigen-experienced compartments could not be conclusively compared. As age increased, observed TCR beta diversity per million T cells dropped in a roughly linear way, and a significant reduction was already evident by age 40. There was a strong correlation between observed TCR beta diversity and the percentage of naive T cells measured by flow cytometry.

Receptor amplification or capture employed 5' RACE. Instrument used: Illumina HiSeq 2500. A second roughly 7 to 11 cycle PCR used a sample-barcoded 5' primer and a J-beta primer mix. Each TCR beta cDNA molecule received a unique molecular identifier from a template-switch 5' adaptor carrying 12 random nucleotides. Each sample yielded at least 2.5 million CDR3-containing paired-end reads. All of the RNA was converted into first-strand cDNA using the Mint cDNA synthesis kit, with a TRBC-specific oligonucleotide serving as the primer. All cDNA was treated with uracil-DNA glycosylase and then went through a first 18-cycle PCR with the universal primers M1SS and BC2_uni_R. On the study's bioinformatics: For normalization, 1 million high-quality reads were randomly selected from each sample, with every read carrying a distinct molecular identifier. Reads sharing molecular identifiers were discarded rather than binned into consensus sequences. CDR3 identification, clonotype clustering and error correction used MiTCR with a Q25 quality threshold and the strictest error-elimination algorithm. Lower-bound total TCR beta diversity was estimated with a nonparametric unseen species model using Euler transformation. The public reads were quality trimmed at Q25 with fastp and then assembled into clones with MiXCR by TCRdb, keeping productive beta chains. Each CDR3 protein appears once, grouped with its most common genes and DNA. The authors' filters were not applied to this entry. The sample table holds approximately 1.5 million distinct CDR3 sequences, of which about 35% were seen once. Jointly, the top ten make up roughly 12% of the sample.

There are 16 amino acids in the CDR3, from cysteine to phenylalanine inclusive. Just the 48-base CDR3 DNA is kept, in frame starting at base 1. The germline V gene yields SGHTA for CDR1 and FQGTGA for CDR2. Ends trimmed: V by 0 bases, J by 4 bases; bases unmatched to a gene: 5. What was sequenced was blood. This chain joins TRBV7-3 to TRBJ2-1, and TRBD2 aligns with 8 junction nucleotides. This TCR was sampled from a woman younger than 45 in good health. The CDR3 has the sequence CASSLTGAGDYNEQFF. The DNA sequence reads TGTGCCAGCAGCTTAACAGGAGCGGGAGATTACAATGAGCAGTTCTTC.